These T cell receptor beta chains were read from a single sample in a study of OX40 agonist ivuxolimab in advanced cancers. Profiled with immunoSEQ multiplex PCR; TCRdb holds only in-frame clones, not every one. Found here are 48,000 or so clones, around 90% of them singletons; the top ten hold 6.5% to 7.5%. The input for sequencing was CD4+ or CD8+ T cells sorted from blood, taken in a trial of the OX40 agonist ivuxolimab. The source of these receptors is an adult with an advanced solid tumor such as melanoma, head and neck, liver or kidney cancer. Both conserved end residues are part of each CDR3. Each record gives: V gene, clone size, J gene, D gene, CDR3 DNA, CDR3 protein. The D gene is left open where the match is weak. Expanded clones get a size class; other rows say once, few or many, or leave the size out.

v_call: TRBV28; clone_size: -; j_call: TRBJ1-5; d_call: -; cdr3_nt: TGTGCCAGCAGATCCTATACAGGGCTTAGCAATCAGCCCCAGCATTTT; cdr3_aa: CASRSYTGLSNQPQHF
v_call: TRBV9; clone_size: -; j_call: TRBJ2-1; d_call: TRBD2; cdr3_nt: TGTGCCAGCAGCGGAGAGGTAGCGGGGGGGAATGAGCAGTTCTTC; cdr3_aa: CASSGEVAGGNEQFF
v_call: TRBV2; clone_size: -; j_call: TRBJ2-7; d_call: -; cdr3_nt: TGTGCCAGCAGTGGAGTGGAGGGGTGGCAGTACTTC; cdr3_aa: CASSGVEGWQYF
v_call: TRBV19; clone_size: -; j_call: TRBJ2-2; d_call: TRBD2; cdr3_nt: TGTGCCAGTAACCGACTGACTAGCTGGGACACCGGGGAGCTGTTTTTT; cdr3_aa: CASNRLTSWDTGELFF
v_call: TRBV28; clone_size: -; j_call: TRBJ1-5; d_call: TRBD1; cdr3_nt: TGTGCCAGCAGTCCCGGGACAGGGACGGGTCAGCCCCAGCATTTT; cdr3_aa: CASSPGTGTGQPQHF
v_call: TRBV11-2; clone_size: -; j_call: TRBJ2-1; d_call: -; cdr3_nt: TGTGCCAGCAGCTCCGGTCTGGGGGCAAAACTAGGCAATGAGCAGTTCTTC; cdr3_aa: CASSSGLGAKLGNEQFF
v_call: TRBV6-1; clone_size: -; j_call: TRBJ1-5; d_call: -; cdr3_nt: TGTGCCAGCAGTGACAGGACATATAGCAATCAGCCCCAGCATTTT; cdr3_aa: CASSDRTYSNQPQHF
v_call: TRBV7-9; clone_size: -; j_call: TRBJ1-1; d_call: -; cdr3_nt: TGTGCCAGCAGCCCCGTCCCGGCTACGAACACTGAAGCTTTCTTT; cdr3_aa: CASSPVPATNTEAFF
v_call: TRBV19; clone_size: -; j_call: TRBJ1-1; d_call: -; cdr3_nt: TGTGCCAGTAGTATGGGGTCGAACACTGAAGCTTTCTTT; cdr3_aa: CASSMGSNTEAFF
v_call: TRBV6-5; clone_size: -; j_call: TRBJ1-5; d_call: -; cdr3_nt: TGTGCCAGCAGTTCACTACCGGGGGGAAACCAGCCCCAGCATTTT; cdr3_aa: CASSSLPGGNQPQHF
v_call: TRBV7-9; clone_size: -; j_call: TRBJ2-5; d_call: TRBD2; cdr3_nt: TGTGCCAGCAGCCCCAGTAGCGGGGGGCGGAGGGAGACCCAGTACTTC; cdr3_aa: CASSPSSGGRRETQYF
v_call: TRBV12-5; clone_size: -; j_call: TRBJ1-5; d_call: -; cdr3_nt: TGTGCTAGTGGTTTCCTTACCTCTCGGACGGGCAATCAGCCCCAGCATTTT; cdr3_aa: CASGFLTSRTGNQPQHF
v_call: TRBV27; clone_size: -; j_call: TRBJ1-2; d_call: -; cdr3_nt: TGTGCCAGCAGCCCCAAGATGGGCTATGGCTACACCTTC; cdr3_aa: CASSPKMGYGYTF
v_call: TRBV25-1; clone_size: -; j_call: TRBJ1-2; d_call: -; cdr3_nt: TGTGCCAGCAGTCAACCAGGCCATGGCTACACCTTC; cdr3_aa: CASSQPGHGYTF
v_call: TRBV5-6; clone_size: -; j_call: TRBJ1-5; d_call: -; cdr3_nt: TGTGCCAGCACCACCGCTAGCGTATCCGGTCAGCCCCAGCATTTT; cdr3_aa: CASTTASVSGQPQHF
v_call: TRBV15; clone_size: -; j_call: TRBJ2-5; d_call: TRBD2; cdr3_nt: TGTGCCACCAGCATTAGCGGGGGAGGTACAGAGACCCAGTACTTC; cdr3_aa: CATSISGGGTETQYF
v_call: TRBV28; clone_size: -; j_call: TRBJ1-1; d_call: -; cdr3_nt: TGTGCCAGCAGTCCCAGACCCCTAACTGAAGCTTTCTTT; cdr3_aa: CASSPRPLTEAFF
v_call: TRBV13; clone_size: -; j_call: TRBJ2-1; d_call: TRBD2; cdr3_nt: TGTGCCAGCAGCTTTGAGTCACTAGCGGGGGCCAATGAGCAGTTCTTC; cdr3_aa: CASSFESLAGANEQFF
v_call: TRBV6-5; clone_size: few; j_call: TRBJ1-2; d_call: -; cdr3_nt: TGTGCCAGCATGAGCAGAGACGGGCTATATGGCTACACCTTC; cdr3_aa: CASMSRDGLYGYTF
v_call: TRBV7-8; clone_size: -; j_call: TRBJ1-5; d_call: -; cdr3_nt: TGTGCCAGCAGCTTAGATTGGCGACAGACCATGGGCAATCAGCCCCAGCATTTT; cdr3_aa: CASSLDWRQTMGNQPQHF
v_call: TRBV6-5; clone_size: -; j_call: TRBJ1-3; d_call: -; cdr3_nt: TGTGCCAGCAGTTCACAGCTCGAAAACACCATATATTTT; cdr3_aa: CASSSQLENTIYF
v_call: TRBV28; clone_size: -; j_call: TRBJ1-3; d_call: -; cdr3_nt: TGTGCCAGCAAACCTAGCGGGACTTACGGAAACACCATATATTTT; cdr3_aa: CASKPSGTYGNTIYF
v_call: TRBV11-2; clone_size: -; j_call: TRBJ2-7; d_call: -; cdr3_nt: TGTGCCAGCAGCTCGCCGGGATCTCTAACACTAGGGTACGAGCAGTACTTC; cdr3_aa: CASSSPGSLTLGYEQYF
v_call: TRBV13; clone_size: -; j_call: TRBJ1-5; d_call: -; cdr3_nt: TGTGCCAGCAGCTGGACTGCGGATAGCAATCAGCCCCAGCATTTT; cdr3_aa: CASSWTADSNQPQHF
v_call: TRBV28; clone_size: -; j_call: TRBJ1-2; d_call: TRBD1; cdr3_nt: TGTGCCAGCAGTTTGACAGGGTGGAATGGCTACACCTTC; cdr3_aa: CASSLTGWNGYTF
v_call: TRBV19; clone_size: -; j_call: TRBJ1-4; d_call: -; cdr3_nt: TGTGCCAGTAGTATGGGAGTAACTAATGAAAAACTGTTTTTT; cdr3_aa: CASSMGVTNEKLFF
v_call: TRBV4-1; clone_size: -; j_call: TRBJ1-1; d_call: -; cdr3_nt: TGCGCCAGCAGCCCTGAACAGGGGAACACTGAAGCTTTCTTT; cdr3_aa: CASSPEQGNTEAFF
v_call: TRBV5-6; clone_size: -; j_call: TRBJ2-2; d_call: -; cdr3_nt: TGTGCCAGCAGCCTTCGCCTCCTGGCCCCCGGGGAGCTGTTTTTT; cdr3_aa: CASSLRLLAPGELFF
v_call: TRBV6-1; clone_size: -; j_call: TRBJ1-1; d_call: -; cdr3_nt: TGTGCCAGCAGTGAATCACACGAGAACACTGAAGCTTTCTTT; cdr3_aa: CASSESHENTEAFF
v_call: TRBV19; clone_size: -; j_call: TRBJ1-4; d_call: TRBD1; cdr3_nt: TGTGCCAGTAAGGGACAGGGTACAACTAATGAAAAACTGTTTTTT; cdr3_aa: CASKGQGTTNEKLFF
v_call: TRBV10-1; clone_size: -; j_call: TRBJ2-3; d_call: -; cdr3_nt: TGCGCCAGCAGTGAGTCGAGCTTCCTCACAGATACGCAGTATTTT; cdr3_aa: CASSESSFLTDTQYF
v_call: TRBV6-5; clone_size: -; j_call: TRBJ1-5; d_call: -; cdr3_nt: TGTGCCAGCACCCCCGGGGGCAATCAGCCCCAGCATTTT; cdr3_aa: CASTPGGNQPQHF
v_call: TRBV27; clone_size: -; j_call: TRBJ1-6; d_call: -; cdr3_nt: TGTGCCAGCAGACAAAGGGCCGCCTATAATTCACCCCTCCACTTT; cdr3_aa: CASRQRAAYNSPLHF
v_call: TRBV9; clone_size: -; j_call: TRBJ2-7; d_call: TRBD1; cdr3_nt: TGTGCCAGCAGCCCAGCCGGGACAGGTTCAGACGAGCAGTACTTC; cdr3_aa: CASSPAGTGSDEQYF
v_call: TRBV27; clone_size: -; j_call: TRBJ1-1; d_call: -; cdr3_nt: TGTGCCAGCAGCTACGATGCGGGGACGAACACTGAAGCTTTCTTT; cdr3_aa: CASSYDAGTNTEAFF
v_call: TRBV19; clone_size: -; j_call: TRBJ1-5; d_call: -; cdr3_nt: TGTGCCAGTAGTATGTCCGGAACGGGGAATCAGCCCCAGCATTTT; cdr3_aa: CASSMSGTGNQPQHF
v_call: TRBV6-6; clone_size: -; j_call: TRBJ1-1; d_call: -; cdr3_nt: TGTGCCACCGATCGCGGGGTTTTGAACACTGAAGCTTTCTTT; cdr3_aa: CATDRGVLNTEAFF
v_call: TRBV19; clone_size: -; j_call: TRBJ1-6; d_call: -; cdr3_nt: TGTGCCAGTAGTATAGATCTTTGGGCGAATAATTCACCCCTCCACTTT; cdr3_aa: CASSIDLWANNSPLHF
v_call: TRBV7-8; clone_size: once; j_call: TRBJ2-3; d_call: TRBD2; cdr3_nt: TGTGCCAGCAGCTATATGGCGGGGGGCTCAGATACGCAGTATTTT; cdr3_aa: CASSYMAGGSDTQYF
v_call: TRBV6-6; clone_size: -; j_call: TRBJ1-1; d_call: TRBD1; cdr3_nt: TGTGCCAGCAGTCCCGGACAGGCGAACACTGAAGCTTTCTTT; cdr3_aa: CASSPGQANTEAFF
v_call: TRBV5-4; clone_size: -; j_call: TRBJ2-3; d_call: -; cdr3_nt: TGTGCCAGCAGGGGTCCGGGACCTCTGTATTTT; cdr3_aa: CASRGPGPLYF
v_call: TRBV19; clone_size: -; j_call: TRBJ2-2; d_call: -; cdr3_nt: TGTGCCATAGGGACGGCCTGGACCGGGGAGCTGTTTTTT; cdr3_aa: CAIGTAWTGELFF
v_call: TRBV9; clone_size: -; j_call: TRBJ1-2; d_call: -; cdr3_nt: TGTGCCAGCAGCGTAGGTCTCGGGGGACGTGGCTACACCTTC; cdr3_aa: CASSVGLGGRGYTF
v_call: TRBV28; clone_size: -; j_call: TRBJ1-5; d_call: TRBD1; cdr3_nt: TGTGCCAGCAGTTCGCAGGGGGACCAGCCCCAGCATTTT; cdr3_aa: CASSSQGDQPQHF
v_call: TRBV4-2; clone_size: -; j_call: TRBJ1-1; d_call: -; cdr3_nt: TGTGCCAGCAGCCCGGGTGTAGGGTCGGACACTGAAGCTTTCTTT; cdr3_aa: CASSPGVGSDTEAFF
v_call: TRBV30; clone_size: -; j_call: TRBJ1-2; d_call: -; cdr3_nt: TGTGCCTGGACCCCTCTTGGCGGAACCCTGTATGGCTACACCTTC; cdr3_aa: CAWTPLGGTLYGYTF
v_call: TRBV4-1; clone_size: once; j_call: TRBJ2-3; d_call: -; cdr3_nt: TGCGCCAGCAGCCAAGATGGCAGTACCGATACGCAGTATTTT; cdr3_aa: CASSQDGSTDTQYF
v_call: TRBV4-1; clone_size: -; j_call: TRBJ2-5; d_call: -; cdr3_nt: TGCGCCAGCAGCCACCGGGCCGAACAAGAGACCCAGTACTTC; cdr3_aa: CASSHRAEQETQYF
v_call: TRBV4-1; clone_size: -; j_call: TRBJ1-1; d_call: -; cdr3_nt: TGCGCCAGCAGCCAAGAGAGGGCGGGCACTGAAGCTTTCTTT; cdr3_aa: CASSQERAGTEAFF